The 31 T cell receptor beta chains in this list originate from one sample, sequenced in a study of shared clonotypes between healthy human individuals. TCRdb keeps only in-frame clones here, not all; method: immunoSEQ multiplex PCR. The sample lists over 1.4 million clones; over 95% were seen once. Sequencing input: naive CD4+ T cells sorted from blood. Subset: CD45RA+ positively selected. Source of these receptors: a man in his thirties or forties in good health.

The rearrangement uses TRBV5-4 and TRBJ2-3; D is unresolved. Germline V gene sequence: CDR1 SGHNT, CDR2 YYREEE (reference sequence). This CDR3 spans 13 amino acids. V was cut by 2 bases and J by 3 bases, with 7 bases left in between. The CDR3 loop reads CASSLYTTDTQYF. The CDR3, as DNA: TGTGCCAGCAGCTTATACACGACAGATACGCAGTATTTT.

As for this clone: The same CDR3 is also encoded by other DNA sequences in this sample. The chain couples TRBV6-5 to TRBJ1-5; maybe TRBD1 (6 bases). CDR3 length equals 13 residues. V was trimmed by 2 bases and J by 6 bases, leaving 8 bases between them. The V gene's germline CDR1 is MNHEY and CDR2 SVGAGI. The CDR3 DNA reads as TGTGCCAGCAGTTACGGGGGCCGTCAGCCCCAGCATTTT. Protein sequence: CASSYGGRQPQHF.

The rearrangement uses TRBV6-4 and TRBJ1-1; TRBD1 matches 12 bases. Germline loops: CDR1 MRHNA, CDR2 SNTAGT. J was trimmed by 1 base and V by 6 bases; bases with no gene match: 15. The CDR3 covers 19 residues. The CDR3 reads CASSYFPVGQGASNTEAFF. The CDR3 nucleotides read TGTGCCAGCAGCTACTTTCCCGTGGGACAGGGGGCTTCGAACACTGAAGCTTTCTTT.

This chain links TRBV2 with TRBJ2-7, with 11 bases that match TRBD2. The CDR3 covers 13 residues. CDR1 and CDR2 (germline): SNHLY, FYNNEI. Germline trimming cut 4 bases from V and 6 bases from J; bases unmatched to any gene: 2. The CDR3 region has the DNA TGTGCCAGCAGTGCACTAGCGGGAGCCGAGCAGTACTTC. Translating gives CASSALAGAEQYF.

In the case of this clone: In the same sample, other DNA sequences code for this CDR3. The chain combines TRBV28 with TRBJ2-7, with a tentative D call TRBD1 (6 bases). This CDR3 has 13 residues. V was shortened by 6 bases and J by 1 base, with 10 bases between the two germline ends. The germline V gene encodes CDR1 MDHEN and CDR2 SYDVKM. In DNA, the CDR3 is TGTGCCAGCAGCTTGGGGGCATCCTACGAGCAGTACTTC. The encoded protein is CASSLGASYEQYF.

This rearrangement joins TRBV29-1 to TRBJ2-5, with TRBD1 as a possible D gene (5 bases). From germline, CDR1 is SQVTM and CDR2 ANQGSEA. V was pared by 7 bases and J by 0 bases, with 9 bases between. The CDR3 totals 12 residues. The CDR3 bases are TGCAGCGCTCGACAGTACCAAGAGACCCAGTACTTC. It is translated as CSARQYQETQYF. The complete variable domain, with remaining parts taken from reference TRBV29-1 and TRBJ2-5, reads SAVISQKPSRDICQRGTSLTIQCQVDSQVTMMFWYRQQPGQSLTLIATANQGSEATYESGFVIDKFPISRPNLTFSTLTVSNMSPEDSSIYLCSARQYQETQYFGPGTRLLVL.

This clone was detected only once. Written as DNA, the CDR3 is TGTGCCAGCAGCTTAGACAGACAGGGGTCCTTCTATGGCTACACCTTC. It is translated as CASSLDRQGSFYGYTF. The chain joins TRBV7-9 to TRBJ1-2, with 8 bases matching TRBD1. The CDR3 runs 16 residues. The V segment lost 1 base and the J segment 4 bases; nucleotides outside the gene matches: 8. CDR1 is SEHNR and CDR2 is FQNEAQ in the germline V gene (reference sequence).

The V gene is TRBV6-6, the J gene TRBJ1-2; D gene unclear. This CDR3 has 12 residues. The germline V and J ends were trimmed by 7 bases and 2 bases, with 8 bases remaining between them. CDR1 and CDR2 (germline): MNHNY, SVGAGI (reference sequence). CDR3 DNA: TGTGCCAGCACCGGACTCAACTATGGCTACACCTTC. Its translation is CASTGLNYGYTF.

This clone was seen a single time. The chain combines TRBV7-9 with TRBJ1-5; D unresolved. CDR1 and CDR2 (germline): SEHNR, FQNEAQ (reference sequence). This CDR3 spans 15 amino acids. V gave up 5 bases and J gave up 7 bases, with 18 bases separating them. The CDR3 reads CASSPPGVEGQPQHF. CDR3 DNA: TGTGCCAGCAGCCCCCCCGGGGTAGAGGGCCAGCCCCAGCATTTT.

The chain joins TRBV19 to TRBJ2-2; D remains unclear. V was clipped by 2 bases and J by 6 bases, with 10 bases between them. This CDR3 region has 14 residues. The V gene's germline CDR1 is LNHDA and CDR2 SQIVND (reference sequence). The DNA for the CDR3 is TGTGCCAGTAGTATAAGCCACCCCCCCGGGGAGCTGTTTTTT. Translated: CASSISHPPGELFF.

This chain joins TRBV6-1 and TRBJ2-5; D tentatively fits TRBD1 or TRBD2 (5 bases each). V dropped 8 bases and J dropped 2 bases, with 15 bases sitting between them. The CDR3 covers 14 residues. CDR1 is MNHNS and CDR2 is SASEGT in the germline V gene. The CDR3 DNA reads TGTGCCAGCGTTGAGACAGCGGCGCAAGAGACCCAGTACTTC. Its translation: CASVETAAQETQYF.

The chain joins TRBV19 to TRBJ2-7, with 10 positions matching TRBD1. V dropped 6 bases and J dropped 2; count of bases not matched to a gene: 7. Germline CDR1 reads LNHDA; CDR2 reads SQIVND (reference sequence). The CDR3 totals 15 residues. In nucleotides, the CDR3 is TGTGCCAGTAGAGACCGGGACAGGGGTACCTACGAGCAGTACTTC. The encoded protein is CASRDRDRGTYEQYF.

On this clone: A read error may account for a junction end that differs from germline. Other DNA sequences within the sample encode an identical CDR3. V gene TRBV6-1 combines with J gene TRBJ1-1, with D possibly matching TRBD1 (5 bases). This CDR3 is 14 amino acids long. In germline, CDR1 is MNHNS, CDR2 SASEGT. CDR3 DNA sequence: TGCGCCAGCAGTCCCAGGGTTTCGAACACTGAAGCTTTCTTT. Protein sequence: CASSPRVSNTEAFF.

Here the CDR3 reads CASSQEGYPSTDTQYF. CDR3 sequence (DNA): TGCGCCAGCAGCCAAGAGGGTTACCCTAGCACAGATACGCAGTATTTT. The rearrangement uses TRBV4-1 and TRBJ2-3; the D is unclear. V lost 0 bases to trimming and J lost 0 bases, with 10 bases between them. CDR3 length equals 16 residues. Germline CDR1 MGHRA, CDR2 YSYEKL.

V and J are TRBV4-3 and TRBJ1-4; unclear D gene. The CDR3 contains 16 residues. Germline V gives CDR1 LGHNA, CDR2 YSLEER. The V gene lost 0 bases and the J gene lost 0 bases, with 8 bases spanning the gap. CDR3 loop: CASSQDLRATNEKLFF. The CDR3 coding sequence is TGCGCCAGCAGCCAAGATTTGAGGGCAACTAATGAAAAACTGTTTTTT.

J is TRBJ2-5 and V is TRBV5-3; possible D gene TRBD2, 5 bases. TRBV5-3 falls under the ORF class, with uncertain function. The V and J ends lost 0 bases and 4 bases respectively, with 28 bases between them. The CDR3 is 20 residues long. CDR3 loop: CARSLVASPFPILIGETQYF. Here the CDR3 DNA reads TGTGCCAGAAGCTTGGTAGCGAGCCCGTTTCCGATCCTAATTGGAGAGACCCAGTACTTC.

The CDR3 sequence is CASSTRSTEAFF. CDR3 nucleotide sequence: TGTGCCAGCAGTACTAGGTCCACTGAAGCTTTCTTT. The V and J genes are TRBV6-5 and TRBJ1-1; D is uncertain. V shed 5 bases and J shed 4 bases, with 8 bases lying between them. The CDR3 length is 12 residues. Germline CDR1 MNHEY, CDR2 SVGAGI.

The CDR3 loop reads CASSLSLAGTHWTTDTQYF. CDR3 in DNA: TGTGCCAGCAGTTTAAGTCTAGCGGGAACCCACTGGACCACAGATACGCAGTATTTT. The chain has TRBV27 and TRBJ2-3, with TRBD2 matching over 9 bases. J gave up 2 bases and V 2 bases, and 14 bases lay outside the gene matches. Germline values: CDR1 MNHEY, CDR2 SMNVEV (reference sequence). The CDR3 totals 19 residues.

The chain has TRBV19 and TRBJ2-3; TRBD1 is a possible D gene (6 bases). Trimming cost V 5 bases and J 3 bases, with 12 bases left between them. Germline CDR1 and CDR2: LNHDA and SQIVND (reference sequence). The CDR3 is 14 amino acids. The DNA of the CDR3 is TGTGCCAGTAGTCGGGACACCAAAACAGATACGCAGTATTTT. It encodes CASSRDTKTDTQYF.

V is TRBV7-9 and J is TRBJ2-7, with 7 bases identical to TRBD2. The CDR3 sequence is 17 residues long. V was clipped by 4 bases and J by 1 base; unmatched bases: 13. The V gene's germline CDR1 is SEHNR and CDR2 FQNEAQ (reference sequence). CDR3 in amino acids: CASSSRTGLSFSYEQYF. For the CDR3, the DNA is TGTGCCAGCAGCTCGCGAACGGGACTATCTTTTTCCTACGAGCAGTACTTC. Looking up the rest from reference TRBV7-9 and TRBJ2-7 gives the full variable domain: DTGVSQNPRHKITKRGQNVTFRCDPISEHNRLYWYRQTLGQGPEFLTYFQNEAQLEKSRLLSDRFSAERPKGSFSTLEIQRTEQGDSAMYLCASSSRTGLSFSYEQYFGPGTRLTVT.

With respect to this clone: The same CDR3 arises from other DNA sequences in this sample as well. This chain uses TRBV28 with TRBJ1-2, with D uncertain. V lost 3 bases, J lost 3 bases, and 5 bases lay in between. This CDR3 contains 12 residues. Germline CDR1 reads MDHEN; CDR2 reads SYDVKM. The CDR3 sequence is CASSLMDYGYTF. The DNA of the CDR3 is TGTGCCAGCAGTTTGATGGACTATGGCTACACCTTC.

This clone is a singleton in its sample. This rearrangement joins TRBV7-9 to TRBJ2-1; tentatively, D is TRBD2 (6 bases). This CDR3 spans 15 amino acids. V was pared by 2 bases and J by 4 bases, with 12 bases between. CDR1 is SEHNR and CDR2 is FQNEAQ in the germline V gene (reference sequence). The CDR3 DNA reads TGTGCCAGCAGCTTACGGCGGGGACCTTACAATGAGCAGTTCTTC. This gives the protein CASSLRRGPYNEQFF.

Turning to this clone: This same CDR3 is encoded by further DNA sequences in the sample. The chain recombines TRBV5-1 with TRBJ2-5; D gene ambiguous. The CDR3 is 13 residues long. Looked up from germline, CDR1 is SGHRS and CDR2 is YFSETQ. Trimming left V 0 bases short and J 0 bases short, with 3 bases between. Written as DNA, the CDR3 is TGCGCCAGCAGCTTGGGGGACCAAGAGACCCAGTACTTC. Its protein is CASSLGDQETQYF.

The V gene is TRBV30, the J gene TRBJ2-7, with 12 bases lining up with TRBD2. This CDR3 region has 15 residues. Per the germline V gene, CDR1 is GTSNPN and CDR2 is SVGIG (reference sequence). With V trimmed by 1 base and J by 2 bases, 3 bases remained unmatched. The CDR3 loop reads CAWSGRLAGAYEQYF. The CDR3 DNA reads TGTGCCTGGAGTGGGCGACTAGCGGGAGCCTACGAGCAGTACTTC.

The rearrangement uses TRBV5-1 and TRBJ2-1; D is uncertain. This CDR3 is built from 13 residues. Germline V gene sequence: CDR1 SGHRS, CDR2 YFSETQ. Between the trimmed V and J ends, which lost 3 bases and 5 bases, there was a span of 9 bases. CDR3 protein: CASSYGRDNEQFF. The CDR3 DNA is TGCGCCAGCAGCTATGGTCGTGACAATGAGCAGTTCTTC.

This clone has a handful of counts. This sequence joins TRBV30 and TRBJ2-5; D not resolved. The CDR3 totals 13 residues. Per germline, CDR1 GTSNPN and CDR2 SVGIG (reference sequence). The V end was cut by 2 bases, the J end by 3 bases, with 10 bases between. CDR3 DNA sequence: TGTGCCTGGAGTCCCGGCAGGAAAGAGACCCAGTACTTC. It is translated as CAWSPGRKETQYF.

This chain links TRBV27 with TRBJ2-3; 9 positions match TRBD1. This CDR3 region has 15 residues. With V trimmed by 3 bases and J by 0 bases, 1 base remained unmatched. Germline CDR1 reads MNHEY; CDR2 reads SMNVEV (reference sequence). The CDR3 coding sequence is TGTGCCAGCAGTTTTGACAGGGGGAGCACAGATACGCAGTATTTT. It yields the protein CASSFDRGSTDTQYF.

The chain couples TRBV10-3 to TRBJ2-3; 10 positions agree with TRBD2. CDR1 and CDR2 from the germline V gene are ENHRY and SYGVKD. This CDR3 is built from 13 residues. The J segment lost 1 base and the V segment lost 10 bases, leaving 2 bases of the junction unmatched. The CDR3 DNA sequence: TGTGCCACAGCGGGAGGGGGCACAGATACGCAGTATTTT. Translation gives CATAGGGTDTQYF.

This clone was detected only once. The chain carries TRBV2 and TRBJ2-3; D gene ambiguous. V dropped 1 base and J dropped 8 bases, with 7 bases sitting between them. Germline V gives CDR1 SNHLY, CDR2 FYNNEI. The CDR3 is 12 amino acids. DNA for the CDR3: TGTGCCAGCAGTGAAGGTCAGGTTACGCAGTATTTT. It encodes CASSEGQVTQYF.

The chain recombines TRBV7-9 with TRBJ1-3, with 10 bases matching TRBD1. The germline V gene encodes CDR1 SEHNR and CDR2 FQNEAQ (reference sequence). V was clipped by 3 bases and J by 8 bases; unmatched bases: 4. The CDR3 has 14 residues. The chain's CDR3 is CASSLRGTGDTIYF. The CDR3 DNA is TGTGCCAGCAGCTTGCGGGGGACAGGGGACACCATATATTTT.

This sequence joins TRBV18 and TRBJ2-1; TRBD1 matches at 7 bases. This CDR3 has 16 amino acids. Per the germline V gene, CDR1 is KGHSH and CDR2 is LQKENI. V shed 4 bases and J 6 bases; nucleotides not matched to a gene: 12. The DNA for the CDR3 is TGTGCCAGCTCACTATACGGGACAGAGACCACCAATGAGCAGTTCTTC. Its translation is CASSLYGTETTNEQFF.